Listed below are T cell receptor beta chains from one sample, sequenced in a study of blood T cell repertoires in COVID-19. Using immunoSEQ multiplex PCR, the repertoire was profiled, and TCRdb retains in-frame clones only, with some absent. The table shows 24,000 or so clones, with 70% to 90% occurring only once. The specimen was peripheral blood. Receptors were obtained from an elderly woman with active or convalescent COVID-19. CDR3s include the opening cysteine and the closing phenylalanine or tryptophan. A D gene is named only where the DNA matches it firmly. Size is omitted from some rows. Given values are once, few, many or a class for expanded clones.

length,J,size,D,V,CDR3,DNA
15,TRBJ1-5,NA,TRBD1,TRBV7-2,CASSLATGLGQPQHF,TGTGCCAGCAGCTTAGCGACAGGGTTGGGTCAGCCCCAGCATTTT
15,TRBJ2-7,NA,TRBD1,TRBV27,CASSPRDRPLYEQYF,TGTGCCAGCAGTCCAAGGGACAGACCCCTATACGAGCAGTACTTC
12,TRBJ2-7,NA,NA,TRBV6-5,CATSRSFYEQYF,TGTGCCACCTCTCGCAGTTTTTACGAGCAGTACTTC
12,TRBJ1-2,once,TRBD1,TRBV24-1,CATRGDRDGYTF,TGTGCCACCAGGGGGGACAGGGACGGCTACACCTTC
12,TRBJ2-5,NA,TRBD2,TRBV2,CASSGLAGEYYF,TGTGCCAGCAGCGGACTAGCGGGTGAATATTACTTC
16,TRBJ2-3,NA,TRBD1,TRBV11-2,CASSLPPGQGGNTQYF,TGTGCCAGCAGCTTGCCTCCGGGACAGGGCGGGAATACGCAGTATTTT
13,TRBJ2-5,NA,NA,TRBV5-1,CASSTRVGETQYF,TGCGCCAGCAGCACCAGGGTAGGCGAGACCCAGTACTTC
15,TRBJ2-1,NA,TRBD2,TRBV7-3,CASSLVLAAYNEQFF,TGTGCCAGCAGCTTAGTACTAGCGGCCTACAATGAGCAGTTCTTC
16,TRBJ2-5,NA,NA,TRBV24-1,CATSDPSEGERETQYF,TGTGCCACCAGTGACCCCTCCGAGGGGGAGAGGGAGACCCAGTACTTC
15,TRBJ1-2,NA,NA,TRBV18,CASSPERDNRYGYTF,TGTGCCAGCTCACCTGAACGGGACAACCGATATGGCTACACCTTC
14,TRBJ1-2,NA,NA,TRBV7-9,CASSLADRNYGYTF,TGTGCCAGCAGCTTAGCTGACAGGAACTATGGCTACACCTTC
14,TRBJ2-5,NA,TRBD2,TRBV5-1,CASSPSGGKETQYF,TGCGCCAGCAGCCCCAGCGGGGGGAAGGAGACCCAGTACTTC
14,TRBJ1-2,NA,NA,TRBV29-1,CSVEGPLGEYGYTF,TGCAGCGTGGAAGGCCCCCTCGGGGAATATGGCTACACCTTC
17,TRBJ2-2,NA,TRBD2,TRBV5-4,CASSSYASGSDPGELFF,TGTGCCAGCAGCTCGTACGCTAGCGGGAGTGACCCCGGGGAGCTGTTTTTT
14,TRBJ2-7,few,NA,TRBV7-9,CASSHGGTTYEQYF,TGTGCCAGCAGCCATGGGGGGACGACCTACGAGCAGTACTTC
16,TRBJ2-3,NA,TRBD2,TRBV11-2,CASSSPSGRALDTQYF,TGTGCCAGCAGCTCCCCTAGCGGGAGGGCCTTAGATACGCAGTATTTT
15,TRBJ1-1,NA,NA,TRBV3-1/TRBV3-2,CASSRSQSGNTEAFF,TGTGCCAGCAGCCGTTCACAATCAGGGAACACTGAAGCTTTCTTT
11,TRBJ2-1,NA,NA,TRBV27,CASSQLNEQFF,TGTGCCAGCAGCCAACTCAATGAGCAGTTCTTC
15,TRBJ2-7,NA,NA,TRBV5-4,CASSWGLRGRNEQYF,TGTGCCAGCAGCTGGGGGCTCAGGGGAAGAAACGAGCAGTACTTC
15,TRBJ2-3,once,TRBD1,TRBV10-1,CASSEGWSGGNTQYF,TGCGCCAGCAGTGAAGGCTGGTCAGGGGGAAATACGCAGTATTTT
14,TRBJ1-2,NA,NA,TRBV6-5,CASRGQTPNYGYTF,TGTGCCAGCAGAGGACAAACCCCGAACTATGGCTACACCTTC
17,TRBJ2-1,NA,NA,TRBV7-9,CASSLAVMGLHYNEQFF,TGTGCCAGCAGCTTAGCTGTAATGGGACTTCACTACAATGAGCAGTTCTTC
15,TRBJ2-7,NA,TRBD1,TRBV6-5,CASSSAGTGFYEQYF,TGTGCCAGCAGTTCCGCCGGGACAGGGTTCTACGAGCAGTACTTC
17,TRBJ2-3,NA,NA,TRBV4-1,CASSQEGFGVTTDTQYF,TGCGCCAGCAGCCAAGAAGGCTTCGGAGTCACCACAGATACGCAGTATTTT
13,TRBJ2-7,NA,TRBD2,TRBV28,CATQREGRYEQYF,TGTGCCACCCAGCGGGAGGGCCGGTACGAGCAGTACTTC